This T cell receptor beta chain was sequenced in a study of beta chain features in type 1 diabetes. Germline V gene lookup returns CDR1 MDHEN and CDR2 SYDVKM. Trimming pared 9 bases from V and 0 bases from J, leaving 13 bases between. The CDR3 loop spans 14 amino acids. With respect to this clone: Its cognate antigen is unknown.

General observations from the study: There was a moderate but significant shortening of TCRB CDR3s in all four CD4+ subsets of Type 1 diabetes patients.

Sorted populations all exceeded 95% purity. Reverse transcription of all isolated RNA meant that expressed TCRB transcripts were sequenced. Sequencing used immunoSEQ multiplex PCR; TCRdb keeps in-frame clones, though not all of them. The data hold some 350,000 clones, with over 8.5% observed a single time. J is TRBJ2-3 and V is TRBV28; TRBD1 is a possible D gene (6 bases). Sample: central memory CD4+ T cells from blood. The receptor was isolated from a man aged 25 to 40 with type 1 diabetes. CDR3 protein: CASWGLTSTDTQYF. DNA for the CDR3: TGTGCCAGTTGGGGGCTGACTAGCACAGATACGCAGTATTTT.